These T cell receptor beta chains were read from a single sample in a study of blood T cell repertoires in COVID-19. Sequencing used immunoSEQ multiplex PCR; TCRdb keeps in-frame clones, though not all of them. The sample yields 56,000 or so clones, around four fifths seen once. Sequencing was performed on peripheral blood. Receptor source: a man aged 45-65 years with acute or convalescent COVID-19. Each CDR3 is given with its conserved first and last residue. The D gene is left open where the match is weak.

v_gene	j_gene	d_gene	CDR3aa
TRBV5-1	TRBJ1-5	TRBD1	CASSLAGQGDQPQHF
TRBV15	TRBJ2-2	TRBD1	CATRRTGVNTGELFF
TRBV18	TRBJ1-1	NA	CASSLRGEGDTEAFF
TRBV19	TRBJ1-1	NA	CASSIVRAGEAFF
TRBV29-1	TRBJ2-5	TRBD1	CSVGQGQETQYF
TRBV6-1	TRBJ2-1	TRBD2	CASSDPGLPNNEQFF
TRBV2	TRBJ1-6	TRBD1	CASSYTGQGDNSPLHF
TRBV25-1	TRBJ2-7	TRBD1	CASSEDREEQYF
TRBV5-5	TRBJ1-5	NA	CASSFGTQNQPQHF
TRBV27	TRBJ1-1	TRBD1	CASSFGTGNEAFF
TRBV10-3	TRBJ1-3	TRBD1	CAISDSGQGGNTIYF
TRBV4-2	TRBJ1-6	NA	CASSQAGDGNSPLHF
TRBV7-6	TRBJ2-7	TRBD1	CASSLGDRGLYEQYF
TRBV29-1	TRBJ2-7	NA	CSVELAGPDFSSYEQYF
TRBV4-1	TRBJ2-1	NA	CASSQGDGGYNEQFF
TRBV7-8	TRBJ2-7	NA	CASSLLHTTGEQYF
TRBV30	TRBJ2-5	TRBD2	CAWERGAQETQYF
TRBV5-4	TRBJ2-2	TRBD1	CASSLAGGGTGELFF
TRBV4-1	TRBJ1-1	NA	CASSQDLSRSEAFF
TRBV19	TRBJ2-1	TRBD2	CASSASGTSVHGEQFF
TRBV6-2/TRBV6-3	TRBJ2-3	TRBD2	CASSRTGTSGVNTQYF
TRBV6-5	TRBJ1-2	NA	CASSYSRGRYGYTF
TRBV7-3	TRBJ1-1	NA	CASSLGRVDTEAFF
TRBV6-2/TRBV6-3	TRBJ2-1	NA	CASSYFRGDNNEQFF
TRBV5-1	TRBJ2-2	TRBD1	CASSPDTGGWTGELFF
TRBV10-2	TRBJ1-1	TRBD1	CASSEAGTGFTEAFF
TRBV2	TRBJ1-2	TRBD1	CASTNVDRGQGYTF
TRBV7-6	TRBJ2-2	NA	CASSLTAYQFPRDTGELFF
TRBV19	TRBJ1-5	TRBD1	CASSTYRGNGQPQHF
TRBV19	TRBJ1-5	NA	CASSMGHGNQPQHF
TRBV24-1	TRBJ2-7	TRBD1	CATSEVTGGEQYF
TRBV21-1	TRBJ1-1	NA	CASSKPYAGTVEAFF
TRBV19	TRBJ1-5	TRBD1	CASRSGTGQYQPQHF
TRBV6-5	TRBJ2-1	TRBD1	CASSYSTGWNEQFF
TRBV6-5	TRBJ2-2	TRBD2	CASTLWGGGELFF
TRBV6-2/TRBV6-3	TRBJ2-3	NA	CASSYSKLLADTQYF
TRBV10-3	TRBJ2-4	NA	CAIRAPRGNKNIQYF
TRBV11-2	TRBJ1-4	TRBD1	CASSSGQHNEKLFF
TRBV6-5	TRBJ2-5	TRBD2	CASSPGTIQETQYF
TRBV24-1	TRBJ2-1	TRBD2	CATSEPLSSGGRCFSSGQFF
TRBV19	TRBJ1-4	TRBD1	CASGGQTAVNEKLFF
TRBV2	TRBJ1-4	NA	CASSVRTANEKLFF
TRBV4-2	TRBJ2-1	TRBD2	CASSQDPSGPNNEQFF
TRBV28	TRBJ2-7	TRBD1	CASSPGTASSYEQYF
TRBV5-1	TRBJ2-3	TRBD2	CASNRGALLAGGTDTQYF
TRBV6-5	TRBJ2-6	NA	CASSLDSGANVLTF
TRBV9	TRBJ2-2	NA	CASSVVSGLTGELFF
TRBV3-1/TRBV3-2	TRBJ1-2	NA	CASSQGAAVYGYTF
TRBV10-1	TRBJ2-5	NA	CASSDRSTGQETQYF